Sequencing of this T cell receptor beta chain was carried out in a study of shared clonotypes between healthy human individuals. Points from the study as a whole: Having only a few donors restricted how much genetic and exposure-history diversity was captured. Generation of non-shared clonotypes was less probable than generation of clonotypes shared by all four donors.

Regarding this clone: Its target is unknown.

The protocol was immunoSEQ multiplex PCR, while the TCRdb copy is restricted to in-frame clones and leaves out a portion. The data hold a few million clones, with roughly 93% observed a single time. This TCR derives from a young man in good health. Some clones in this sample may be carry-over from other donors' samples. The sequencing input was naive CD4+ T cells from PBMCs. Stated subset: CD45RA+ positively selected.

The CDR3 is CASSFASFYEQYF. In DNA, the CDR3 is TGTGCCAGCAGTTTCGCCAGCTTCTACGAGCAGTACTTC. The chain employs TRBV28 and TRBJ2-7; no definite D call. Trimming pared 3 bases from V and 3 bases from J, leaving 9 bases between. CDR1 and CDR2 from the germline V gene are MDHEN and SYDVKM. This CDR3 is built from 13 residues.